Shown below are 10 T cell receptor beta chains from a single sample sequenced in a study of identifying expanded T cells in peripheral blood. Some clones are missing from TCRdb's copy, which holds only in-frame ones; the method was immunoSEQ multiplex PCR. This sample has under 150,000 clones, with around 88% found just once. The specimen sequenced was blood. The origin of the receptors is a person aged 18 to 75 in good health.

The chain is built from TRBV7-9 and TRBJ1-2; D remains unclear. Germline-derived CDR1 and CDR2 are SEHNR and FQNEAQ (reference sequence). The V end lost 1 base, the J end lost 1 base, and 7 bases lay between the germline ends. The CDR3 is made up of 14 amino acids. For the CDR3, the DNA is TGTGCCAGCAGCTTAGAGGTAGATAACTATGGCTACACCTTC. Translated: CASSLEVDNYGYTF.

The rearrangement links TRBV4-2 to TRBJ2-3; D possibly corresponds to TRBD2 (6 bases). V was cut by 1 base and J by 1 base, with 6 bases left in between. CDR1 is LGHNA, CDR2 YNFKEQ, per germline. The CDR3 has 14 amino acids. The DNA for the CDR3 is TGTGCCAGCAGCCAAGGGGGGGGCACAGATACGCAGTATTTT. Encoded protein: CASSQGGGTDTQYF.

V gene TRBV7-2 combines with J gene TRBJ1-2; 8 nucleotides match TRBD1. Germline-derived CDR1 and CDR2 are SGHTA and FQGNSA. The V segment lost 3 bases and the J segment 7 bases; nucleotides outside the gene matches: 13. The CDR3 totals 16 residues. The CDR3 reads CASSFELTGATGGYTF. The CDR3 DNA follows: TGTGCCAGCAGCTTTGAACTGACAGGGGCTACGGGTGGCTACACCTTC.

The V call is TRBV14, the J call TRBJ1-1; D is unresolved. V was pared by 1 base and J by 0 bases, with 6 bases between. Germline V gives CDR1 SGHDN, CDR2 FVKESK. There are 14 residues in the CDR3. In nucleotides, the CDR3 is TGTGCCAGCAGCCAAGCAAACATGAACACTGAAGCTTTCTTT. This sequence encodes CASSQANMNTEAFF. The full variable domain, in which reference TRBV14 and TRBJ1-1 provide the parts outside the CDR3, is EAGVTQFPSHSVIEKGQTVTLRCDPISGHDNLYWYRRVMGKEIKFLLHFVKESKQDESGMPNNRFLAERTGGTYSTLKVQPAELEDSGVYFCASSQANMNTEAFFGQGTRLTVV.

This clone was counted only a few times. The V and J genes are TRBV20-1 and TRBJ1-1, with D unresolved. This CDR3 has 11 amino acids. V lost 2 bases and J 8 bases, leaving 9 bases between the germline ends. The germline gives CDR1 DFQATT, CDR2 SNEGSKA (reference sequence). CDR3 DNA sequence: TGCAGTGCTAGATTCATCGAGGAAGCTTTCTTT. Its translation is CSARFIEEAFF.

This sequence joins TRBV2 and TRBJ2-5; 9 bases agree with TRBD1. This CDR3 comprises 14 residues. Germline CDR1 is SNHLY and CDR2 is FYNNEI. Unmatched junction bases numbered 6, after V lost 5 bases and J lost 5 bases. Here the CDR3 DNA reads TGTGCCAGCAGTCTCCTGACAGGGGGGGAGACCCAGTACTTC. It codes for CASSLLTGGETQYF.

V and J are TRBV28 and TRBJ1-1, with 7 positions matching TRBD1. CDR1 is MDHEN, CDR2 SYDVKM, per germline. This CDR3 has 14 residues. Trimming took 4 bases from V and 4 from J; bases not matched to a gene: 6. The DNA for the CDR3 is TGTGCCAGCAGTTCCCCAGGGGGGCGCACTGAAGCTTTCTTT. Translation: CASSSPGGRTEAFF.

The table lists this clone with a few counts. The V and J genes are TRBV11-2 and TRBJ1-2; D call uncertain. Trimming shortened V by 5 bases and J by 7 bases, and 11 bases separated the two germline ends. The CDR3 contains 12 residues. Germline loops: CDR1 SGHAT, CDR2 FQNNGV. The CDR3 DNA is TGTGCCAGCAGCCGGCACATTGGTGGCTACACCTTC. Translated, it gives CASSRHIGGYTF.

This clone was picked up a small number of times. The chain recombines TRBV4-3 with TRBJ1-2; D is possibly TRBD1 (5 bases). The V gene lost 2 bases and the J gene lost 8 bases, with 15 bases spanning the gap. The CDR3 spans 14 residues. The germline V gene encodes CDR1 LGHNA and CDR2 YSLEER. The CDR3: CASSQTRVGEGYTF. The CDR3 DNA reads as TGCGCCAGCAGCCAAACCAGGGTGGGGGAAGGCTACACCTTC.

V usage is TRBV4-2 and J usage is TRBJ2-1; unclear D gene. This CDR3 is 15 amino acids long. Per germline, CDR1 LGHNA and CDR2 YNFKEQ. The V end was cut by 0 bases, the J end by 4 bases, with 10 bases between. In nucleotides, the CDR3 is TGTGCCAGCAGCCAAGACCCAGTTCCATACAATGAGCAGTTCTTC. Protein product: CASSQDPVPYNEQFF.